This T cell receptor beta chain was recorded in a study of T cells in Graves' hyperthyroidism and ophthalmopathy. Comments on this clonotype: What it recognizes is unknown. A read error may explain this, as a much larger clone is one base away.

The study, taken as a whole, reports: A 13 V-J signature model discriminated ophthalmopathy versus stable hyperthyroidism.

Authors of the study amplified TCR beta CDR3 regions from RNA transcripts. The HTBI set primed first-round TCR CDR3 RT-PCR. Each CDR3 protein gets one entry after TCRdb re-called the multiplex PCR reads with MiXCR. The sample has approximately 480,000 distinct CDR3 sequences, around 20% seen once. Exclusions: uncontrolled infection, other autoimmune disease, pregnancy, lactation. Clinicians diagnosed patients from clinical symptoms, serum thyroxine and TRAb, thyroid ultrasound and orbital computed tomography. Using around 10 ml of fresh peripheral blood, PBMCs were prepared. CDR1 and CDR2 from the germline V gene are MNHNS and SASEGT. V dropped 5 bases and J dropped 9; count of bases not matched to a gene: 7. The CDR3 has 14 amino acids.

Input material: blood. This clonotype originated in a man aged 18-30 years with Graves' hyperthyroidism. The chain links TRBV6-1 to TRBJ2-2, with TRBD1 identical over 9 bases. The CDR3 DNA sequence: TGTGCCAGCAGTCCCGGGACAGGGCCCAGGGAGCTGTTTTTT. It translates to CASSPGTGPRELFF.